The rows below give T cell receptor beta chains drawn from one sample of a study of blood T cells in healthy people across ages. Each CDR3 protein is one row after TCRdb ran MiXCR on the 5' RACE reads. Among 600,000 to 800,000 distinct CDR3 sequences listed, 20% to 25% were seen once. Sequencing input: blood. The receptors shown here come from a man in his 70s in good health. Both conserved end residues are part of each CDR3. Fields, in order: CDR3 DNA, CDR3 protein, D gene, clone size, J gene, V gene. The D gene is left open where the match is weak. A row's size may be missing; if present it is once, few, many or a size class.

TGCAGTGCTAGAGGGGGAGCGGGCGCCACCTACGAGCAGTACTTC CSARGGAGATYEQYF - - TRBJ2-7 TRBV20-1
TGTGCCAGCAGGGCCGGGACAGGGGAAACTTACGAGCAGTACTTC CASRAGTGETYEQYF TRBD1 - TRBJ2-7 TRBV7-9
TGTGCCAGCAGCCTCCTACGGGATAATGGCTACACCTTC CASSLLRDNGYTF - few TRBJ1-2 TRBV7-9
TGTGCCAGCAGGGGGACAGGGAAAGGTGAAAAACTGTTTTTT CASRGTGKGEKLFF TRBD1 many TRBJ1-4 TRBV27
TGCAGTGCTAGACGGCAGACCCAAACAAGAGAGCAGTACTTC CSARRQTQTREQYF - - TRBJ2-7 TRBV20-1
TGTGCCAGCTCTCTTTCGGCTAGCGGCTCCTACAATGAGCAGTTCTTC CASSLSASGSYNEQFF TRBD2 few TRBJ2-1 TRBV19
TGCAAAACAGACCTGAACACTGAAGCTTTCTTT CKTDLNTEAFF - - TRBJ1-1 TRBV20-1
TGTGCCAGTAGATCCGGTCCTAACTATGGCTACACCTTC CASRSGPNYGYTF - - TRBJ1-2 TRBV19
TGTGCCAGCAGTGTAGGGTCAGGGGTTTCCTACGAGCAGTACTTC CASSVGSGVSYEQYF - few TRBJ2-7 TRBV2
TGCGCCAGCAGCCAAGGCAGGGGGCCGCCTGTCACAGATACGCGGTATTTT CASSQGRGPPVTDTRYF TRBD1 - TRBJ2-3 TRBV4-1
TGCAGTGCTAGTTCCAGCGGGCTCACAGATACGCAGTATTTT CSASSSGLTDTQYF - - TRBJ2-3 TRBV20-1
TGCAGTGCTAGAAAGACAGACCATAATTCACCCCTCCACTTT CSARKTDHNSPLHF - - TRBJ1-6 TRBV20-1
TGTGCCACCAGCAGAGAAAGGGCCAATAAGCAGTACTTC CATSRERANKQYF - - TRBJ2-7 TRBV15
TGTGCCAGCAGCTTAGCGCTGCTAGCGGGGAAACAAGAGACCCAGTACTTC CASSLALLAGKQETQYF TRBD2 - TRBJ2-5 TRBV7-2
TGTGCCAGCAGTTTTCCTGGGGGCGGGGAGGAAGGTTACGACAATGAGCAGTTCTTC CASSFPGGGEEGYDNEQFF - once TRBJ2-1 TRBV12-3/TRBV12-4
TGTGCCAGCAGCGCAGACAGGGCAGGGTCCAATAATGAAAAACTGTTTTTT CASSADRAGSNNEKLFF TRBD1 once TRBJ1-4 TRBV7-9
TGTGCCAGCAGCTCGACTAGCGGGAGCTCAGATACGCAGTATTTT CASSSTSGSSDTQYF TRBD2 - TRBJ2-3 TRBV7-2
TGTGCCAGCAGCTTCCTACCGGACACTTCACCCCTCCACTTT CASSFLPDTSPLHF - - TRBJ1-6 TRBV7-9
TGTGCCAGCAAGGCTAGCGGGCCCACCGGGGAGCTGTTTTTT CASKASGPTGELFF TRBD2 few TRBJ2-2 TRBV3-1
TGTGCCAGCAGCTTGGTAGGACTACTACAAGAGACCCAGTACTTC CASSLVGLLQETQYF - few TRBJ2-5 TRBV5-4
TGCAGTGCTAGTTCCCCGGGACAGGGGGCCTACGAGCAGTACTTC CSASSPGQGAYEQYF TRBD1 few TRBJ2-7 TRBV20-1
TGCGCCAGCACCTACGAGGGAAAAAACATTCAGTACTTC CASTYEGKNIQYF - few TRBJ2-4 TRBV5-1
TGTGCCAGCAGAAATAGCGGGACAACCGGGGAGCTGTTTTTT CASRNSGTTGELFF TRBD2 - TRBJ2-2 TRBV6-2/TRBV6-3
TGTGCCAGCAGCGGACCCGGAGGCGGTGAGACCCAGTACTTC CASSGPGGGETQYF - - TRBJ2-5 TRBV9
TGTGCCAGCAGCGGGGACTACTACCCTAACTACGAGCAGTACTTC CASSGDYYPNYEQYF TRBD2 few TRBJ2-7 TRBV7-2
TGTGCCAGCTCACCCGACATGGGCGAAACAGATACGCAGTATTTT CASSPDMGETDTQYF - - TRBJ2-3 TRBV18
TGTGCCAGCAGCTTATTTTCGGCGGGAGGGCCCTCTTTCTACAATGAGCAGTTCTTC CASSLFSAGGPSFYNEQFF TRBD2 few TRBJ2-1 TRBV11-2
TGCAGTGCTAGAGATTGGACTAGCTGGGACACAGATACGCAGTATTTT CSARDWTSWDTDTQYF TRBD2 - TRBJ2-3 TRBV20-1
TGTGCCAGCAGTCCACTTGGGGCAGCGGAAGGGTCACCCCTCCACTTT CASSPLGAAEGSPLHF - few TRBJ1-6 TRBV28
TGCGCCAGCAGCCAAGATACTAGCGGGTTTTACAATGAGCAGTTCTTC CASSQDTSGFYNEQFF TRBD2 many TRBJ2-1 TRBV4-1
TGTGCCAGCAGTTCGCCGGGGGACCATTTGGGCAATCAGCCCCAGCATTTT CASSSPGDHLGNQPQHF - few TRBJ1-5 TRBV6-2/TRBV6-3
TGCAGTGCTCAGTCCAGGGCGCGCGAGACCCAGTACTTC CSAQSRARETQYF - - TRBJ2-5 TRBV20-1
TGCGCCAGCAGCCAAGAACCCCGGGGACTATACGAGCAGTACTTC CASSQEPRGLYEQYF TRBD2 few TRBJ2-7 TRBV4-3
TGCGCCAGCAGCCAAGGCTCCGGGACAGTTCGAGAAAAACTGTTTTTT CASSQGSGTVREKLFF TRBD1 few TRBJ1-4 TRBV4-1
TGCAGCGTACTGGGCTCTAGCGGGAGGGGGTTAGAGACCCAGTACTTC CSVLGSSGRGLETQYF TRBD2 few TRBJ2-5 TRBV29-1
TGCGCCAGCAGCCAAGAGGGGGGTGAGCAGTTCTTC CASSQEGGEQFF - few TRBJ2-1 TRBV4-3
TGCAGCGTTGATCGCGGGACTAGCGGGGGTTACAATGAGCAGTTCTTC CSVDRGTSGGYNEQFF TRBD2 few TRBJ2-1 TRBV29-1